The source of this TCR beta chain is a study of T cell changes during pregnancy in multiple sclerosis. TCRdb keeps only in-frame clones here, not all; method: immunoSEQ multiplex PCR. The profile covers approximately 70,000 clones, with under 95% appearing a single time and approximately 1.5% taken by the ten largest. This sequence was found in a female donor in good health, enrolled as a control in a pregnancy study. Source: peripheral blood, taken in the second trimester of pregnancy.

CDR3 protein: CASSLNLYEQYF. The DNA for the CDR3 is TGTGCCAGCAGCCTTAACCTATACGAGCAGTACTTC. V is TRBV7-2 and J is TRBJ2-7, with no clear D. This CDR3 is built from 12 residues. Per the germline V gene, CDR1 is SGHTA and CDR2 is FQGNSA. Trimming shortened V by 5 bases and J by 4 bases, and 9 bases separated the two germline ends.